This TCR beta chain was recovered during a study of blood T cell repertoires in COVID-19. V lost 5 bases and J lost 7, with 8 bases in between. CDR3 length equals 12 residues. CDR1 and CDR2 (germline): WNHNN, SYGVQD (reference sequence). Sequenced by immunoSEQ multiplex PCR; TCRdb stores in-frame clones only, minus some. This sample carries 88,000 or so clones, roughly 87% of them seen once, and the ten largest clones take under 4.5%. V and J are TRBV10-1 and TRBJ2-2; D is ambiguous. The TCR sequence derives from a man aged 55 to 70 with acute or convalescent COVID-19. Sequencing was performed on peripheral blood. The CDR3 sequence is CASSRSIGELFF. CDR3 DNA sequence: TGCGCCAGCAGTCGGAGTATCGGGGAGCTGTTTTTT.